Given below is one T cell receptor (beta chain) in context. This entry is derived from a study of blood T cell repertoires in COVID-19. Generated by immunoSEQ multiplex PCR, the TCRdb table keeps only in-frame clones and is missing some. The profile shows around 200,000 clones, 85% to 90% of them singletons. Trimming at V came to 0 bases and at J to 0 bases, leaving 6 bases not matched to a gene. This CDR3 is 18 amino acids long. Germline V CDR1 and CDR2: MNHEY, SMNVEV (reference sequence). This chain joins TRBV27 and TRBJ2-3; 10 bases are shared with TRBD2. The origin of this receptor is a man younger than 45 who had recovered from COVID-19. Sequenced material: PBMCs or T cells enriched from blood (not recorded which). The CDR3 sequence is CASSLSSGTSESTDTQYF. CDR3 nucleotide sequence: TGTGCCAGCAGTTTATCGTCCGGGACTAGCGAGAGCACAGATACGCAGTATTTT.